Presented here are 2 T cell receptor beta chains from one specimen sequenced in a study of T cells in AML relapse after transplant (dated by TCRdb to between 2018 and 2020). Library preparation used PCR. TCRdb shows the sequencer as Illumina MiSeq. A modified RACE PCR protocol, rather than multiplex PCR, was used to amplify TCR alpha and beta chains from RNA. Using fastp trimming at Q25 and MiXCR clonotype assembly, TCRdb reanalyzed the public sequencing data and kept in-frame beta chains. Merged by CDR3 protein, the rows form single entries marked with the most common genes and DNA. The table for this sample lists around 1,500 distinct CDR3 sequences; roughly 7.1% of them were counted only once. 45% to 55% of the sample lies in the top ten. The source material was bone marrow, either the whole sample or a sorted T cell fraction (not recorded which), sampled in complete remission. The receptors originated from a human donor who had a stem cell transplant for acute myeloid leukemia. After a transplant, some T cells may be the graft donor's own cells.

This clonotype occurred many times. The chain couples TRBV6-1 to TRBJ1-3; 10 nucleotides line up with TRBD1. The CDR3 consists of 15 residues. The germline CDR1 and CDR2 sequences are MNHNS and SASEGT. V shed 4 bases, J shed 8 bases, and the junction held 8 bases outside the gene matches. CDR3 residues: CASSGPGTGDYTIYF. The CDR3 nucleotides read TGTGCCAGCAGTGGACCCGGGACAGGGGATTACACCATATATTTT.

Regarding this clonotype: This may come from a read error, since a much larger clone is one base off. The rearrangement uses TRBV18 and TRBJ1-1; maybe TRBD1 (5 bases). Trimming took 5 bases from V and 3 from J, leaving 13 bases between them. The V gene's germline CDR1 is KGHSH and CDR2 LQKENI. The CDR3 is 14 residues long. As DNA, the CDR3 is TGTGCCAGCTCATCACGCGGGGGGGACACTGAAGCTTTCTTT. Its translation is CASSSRGGDTEAFF. Filled out from reference TRBV18 and TRBJ1-1, the complete variable domain reads NAGVMQNPRHLVRRRGQEARLRCSPMKGHSHVYWYRQLPEEGLKFMVYLQKENIIDESGMPKERFSAEFPKEGPSILRIQQVVRGDSAAYFCASSSRGGDTEAFFGQGTRLTVV.